Listed below are T cell receptor beta chains from one sample, sequenced in a study of beta chain features in type 1 diabetes. Measured with immunoSEQ multiplex PCR; TCRdb has only the in-frame clones, and not every one. Counted here are a few hundred thousand clones, 7.5% to 10% occurring once; the ten biggest clones make up 0.03% to 0.035%. The specimen sequenced was naive CD4+ T cells from blood. The receptors were sampled from a young woman in good health. CDR3s include the opening cysteine and the closing phenylalanine or tryptophan. Clone size is stated in some rows and not others, as once, few, many or a class when expanded.

abundance: NA
v_gene: TRBV5-4
CDR3aa: CASSELSGREQYF

abundance: NA
v_gene: TRBV29-1
CDR3aa: CSVAKTGTSSYNEQFF

abundance: NA
v_gene: TRBV12-5
CDR3aa: CASGLAGSGNTIYF

abundance: NA
v_gene: TRBV5-1
CDR3aa: CASSLYTGELFF

abundance: once
v_gene: TRBV5-1
CDR3aa: CASSLAGTGDEKLFF

abundance: few
v_gene: TRBV5-6
CDR3aa: CASSRGQAVPYGYTF

abundance: NA
v_gene: TRBV9
CDR3aa: CASSVTSGRGNEQFF

abundance: few
v_gene: TRBV2
CDR3aa: CARRADMNTEAFF

abundance: NA
v_gene: TRBV5-6
CDR3aa: CASSPGDYGYTF

abundance: few
v_gene: TRBV5-1
CDR3aa: CASGRGFDTEAFF

abundance: few
v_gene: TRBV9
CDR3aa: CASSVQGGRRGTGELFF

abundance: few
v_gene: TRBV7-9
CDR3aa: CASSSGTSGYQETQYF

abundance: few
v_gene: TRBV19
CDR3aa: CASSIFRGEDTQYF

abundance: many
v_gene: TRBV9
CDR3aa: CASTSGRGTDTQYF

abundance: NA
v_gene: TRBV15
CDR3aa: CATSRNRGLDYEQYF

abundance: NA
v_gene: TRBV7-2
CDR3aa: CASSLELRGIGELFF

abundance: NA
v_gene: TRBV5-1
CDR3aa: CASSRAEGGSEQFF

abundance: NA
v_gene: TRBV6-4
CDR3aa: CASSDEGGNGYTF

abundance: NA
v_gene: TRBV5-4
CDR3aa: CASSLTGTGADTQYF

abundance: few
v_gene: TRBV5-1
CDR3aa: CASSTGLAGIYEQYF

abundance: few
v_gene: TRBV19
CDR3aa: CASSIATGRYEQYF

abundance: few
v_gene: TRBV18
CDR3aa: CASSVGTGDYEQYF

abundance: few
v_gene: TRBV28
CDR3aa: CASSFTGYVEKLFF

abundance: NA
v_gene: TRBV7-2
CDR3aa: CASTLTISEAFF

abundance: NA
v_gene: TRBV28
CDR3aa: CASSFPKRGGSYNEQFF

abundance: NA
v_gene: TRBV30
CDR3aa: CAWRGQGRGPRYGYTF

abundance: few
v_gene: TRBV10-3
CDR3aa: CAISEATGVGGYTF

abundance: NA
v_gene: TRBV5-1
CDR3aa: CASSSSGGFYEQYF

abundance: few
v_gene: TRBV6-1
CDR3aa: CASRLGGNTEAFF

abundance: few
v_gene: TRBV2
CDR3aa: CASSELGVGQPQHF

abundance: few
v_gene: TRBV27
CDR3aa: CASRLTGPGNYGYTF

abundance: NA
v_gene: TRBV5-6
CDR3aa: CASSQTGRPEKLFF

abundance: few
v_gene: TRBV9
CDR3aa: CASSVYEGVYNEQFF

abundance: few
v_gene: TRBV5-6
CDR3aa: CASSLAHSGAFF

abundance: few
v_gene: TRBV25-1
CDR3aa: CASTTAANYGYTF

abundance: many
v_gene: TRBV7-2
CDR3aa: CASSLVGLTYNEQFF

abundance: NA
v_gene: TRBV5-8
CDR3aa: CASSLGDRGGHEQYF

abundance: NA
v_gene: TRBV5-5
CDR3aa: CASSPRTLSYEQYF

abundance: NA
v_gene: TRBV9
CDR3aa: CASSLESSGGPTDTQYF

abundance: few
v_gene: TRBV19
CDR3aa: CASSIETVNDGYTF

abundance: many
v_gene: TRBV14
CDR3aa: CASSLASTDTQYF

abundance: few
v_gene: TRBV9
CDR3aa: CASSVFTGRDNEQFF

abundance: NA
v_gene: TRBV11-3
CDR3aa: CASSLDPGRSNEQFF

abundance: NA
v_gene: TRBV7-6
CDR3aa: CASSLVQGGTEAFF

abundance: NA
v_gene: TRBV30
CDR3aa: CAWSKEYSPLHF

abundance: NA
v_gene: TRBV15
CDR3aa: CATSRGKGTGSYEQYF

abundance: NA
v_gene: TRBV2
CDR3aa: CARGDAGGNEQFF

abundance: few
v_gene: TRBV7-6
CDR3aa: CASSLAGGDGYTF

abundance: many
v_gene: TRBV29-1
CDR3aa: CSARQGYEQFF

abundance: NA
v_gene: TRBV14
CDR3aa: CASSQDSALVTDTQYF

abundance: NA
v_gene: TRBV4-1
CDR3aa: CASSQDQGRGASYNEQFF

abundance: few
v_gene: TRBV20-1
CDR3aa: CSALSYEQYF